One and the same sample provided the 2 T cell receptor beta chains below, sequenced in a study of blood T cell repertoires in COVID-19 (TCRdb year 2020). Preparation of the library involved the immunoSEQ multiplex PCR assay. Entries here come from immuneACCESS through TCRdb and include only in-frame sequences with V and J called. Some clones fail to appear in such tables; in the studies checked, an unresolved V gene covers under half of the shortfall, and the cause of the remainder is unknown. Across this sample there are roughly 180,000 clones, with 82% seen only once. The ten largest clones capture about 10% of the sample. Sequenced sample: peripheral blood. These TCRs come from a woman of 80 years or more with active or convalescent COVID-19.

The chain joins TRBV7-7 to TRBJ2-1; perhaps TRBD2 as D (5 bases). The length of the CDR3 is 16 residues. Germline CDR1 and CDR2: SSHAT and FNYEAQ (reference sequence). Deletions cut 1 base from V and 5 bases from J, with 15 bases between. In nucleotides, the CDR3 is TGTGCCAGCAGCTTAGGATCGGGGTACGAGAACAATGAGCAGTTCTTC. It encodes CASSLGSGYENNEQFF.

The gene calls are TRBV12-3 or TRBV12-4 and TRBJ2-7; D gene uncertain. The CDR3 is 13 amino acids. V shed 6 bases and J shed 3 bases, with 12 bases lying between them. DNA for the CDR3: TGTGCCAGCAGGATGAGCCGTTTCTACGAGCAGTACTTC. Its protein is CASRMSRFYEQYF.